This TCR beta chain was retrieved from a study of post-analysis software for immune sequencing data. The CDR3 has 14 amino acids. CDR1 and CDR2 (germline): SGHRS, YFSETQ. The V end was cut by 2 bases, the J end by 8 bases, with 11 bases between. With regard to this clonotype: The antigen remains unidentified.

Unique molecular identifiers had been added to the TCR beta cDNA libraries. TCRdb recomputed calls from the PCR reads with MiXCR, one row per CDR3 protein. Of fewer than 850,000 distinct CDR3 sequences in the sample, less than 35% were seen once. Study-wide points: Roughly five TRBV segments, including TRBV5-6, TRBV5-1 and TRBV20-1, were more frequent in patients than controls.

The chain uses TRBV5-1 and TRBJ1-6, with TRBD1 as a possible D gene (6 bases). Sequencing was carried out using blood. The TCR was taken from a girl aged 10 to 17 with multiple sclerosis. CDR3 DNA sequence: TGCGCCAGCAGCTTCGGGACAACTGATTCACCCCTCCACTTT. Residues: CASSFGTTDSPLHF.